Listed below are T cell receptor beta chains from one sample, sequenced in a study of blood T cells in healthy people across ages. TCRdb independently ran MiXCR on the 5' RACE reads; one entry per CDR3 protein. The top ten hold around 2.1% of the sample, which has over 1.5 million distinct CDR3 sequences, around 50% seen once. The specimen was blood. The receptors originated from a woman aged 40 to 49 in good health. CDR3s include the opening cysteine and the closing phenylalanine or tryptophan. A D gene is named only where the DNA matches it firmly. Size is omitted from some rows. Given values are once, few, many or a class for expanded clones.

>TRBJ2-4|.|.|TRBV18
TGTGCCAGCTCACCACCTGGGCCACCAACGGGCAAAAACATTCAGTACTTC
CASSPPGPPTGKNIQYF
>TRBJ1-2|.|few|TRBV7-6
TGTGCCAGCAGCCCGACAGTCCCAGGGGGCTACACCTTC
CASSPTVPGGYTF
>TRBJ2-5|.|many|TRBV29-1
TGCAGCGTTGAAGCCCCTGGAGAGACCCAGTACTTC
CSVEAPGETQYF
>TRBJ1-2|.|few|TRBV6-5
TGTGCCAGCAGCCCACAGCAGGGTGGTGGAGGCTACACCTTC
CASSPQQGGGGYTF
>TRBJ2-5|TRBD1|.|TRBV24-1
TGTGCCACCAGCGCCTCCGGGACCAGGGGGTCCCAAGAGACCCAGTACTTC
CATSASGTRGSQETQYF
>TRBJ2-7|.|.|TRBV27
TGTGCCAGCAGTCCCGTCAGGGACGGAGCGTACGAGCAGTACTTC
CASSPVRDGAYEQYF
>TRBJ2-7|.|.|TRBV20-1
TGCAGTACCAAGACAGTCCGCTCCTACAATGAGCAGTACTTC
CSTKTVRSYNEQYF
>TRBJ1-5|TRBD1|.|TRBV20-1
TGCAGTGCTAGTGACAGGGGATATAGCAATCAGCCCCAGCATTTT
CSASDRGYSNQPQHF
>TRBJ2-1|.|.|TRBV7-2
TGTGCCAGCAGCTCCCGGGGGGCAGTCTTGAATGAGCAGTTCTTC
CASSSRGAVLNEQFF
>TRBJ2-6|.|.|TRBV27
TGTGCCAGCTCCCAGCCTTCCCGTGGGGCCAACGTCCTGACTTTC
CASSQPSRGANVLTF
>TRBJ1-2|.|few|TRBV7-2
TGTGCCAGCAGCTTAGACAGGGCAAATGGCTACACCTTC
CASSLDRANGYTF
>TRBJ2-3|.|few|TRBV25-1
TGTGCCAGCACCCATGGGGAGAAAAACACAGATACGCAGTATTTT
CASTHGEKNTDTQYF
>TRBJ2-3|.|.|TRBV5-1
TGCGCCAGCAGCTTGCTTAGGACCGCGAGGACAGATACGCAGTATTTT
CASSLLRTARTDTQYF
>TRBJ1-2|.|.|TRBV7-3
TGTGCCAGCAGCTTAATACCGAGCCTGGGGGGCTCCTATGGCTACACCTTC
CASSLIPSLGGSYGYTF
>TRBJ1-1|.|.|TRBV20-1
TGCAGTGCTCTCCCTTTGGCCGGAATTCAAGCTTTCTTT
CSALPLAGIQAFF
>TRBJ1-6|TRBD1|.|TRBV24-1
TGTGCCACCAGTGGCGGGACAGGGAATTCACCCCTCCACTTT
CATSGGTGNSPLHF
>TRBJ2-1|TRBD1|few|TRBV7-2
TGTGCCAGCAGCTTTAGGGGGCAAGGTGACAATGAGCAGTTCTTC
CASSFRGQGDNEQFF
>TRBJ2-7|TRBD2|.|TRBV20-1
TGCAATGCCCGAGGGCTAGCGGGGAGCTCCTACGAGCAGTACTTC
CNARGLAGSSYEQYF
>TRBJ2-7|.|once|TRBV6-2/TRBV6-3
TGTGCCAGCCGTACGACAGTATCGGCCTACGAGCAGTACTTC
CASRTTVSAYEQYF
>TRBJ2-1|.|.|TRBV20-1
TGCAGTGCTAGAGTTTCAAGGTCATATGAGCAGTTCTTC
CSARVSRSYEQFF
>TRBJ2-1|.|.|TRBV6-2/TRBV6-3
TGTGCCAGCAGTCTCCGAGGGGGAGATTCCTACAATGAGCAGTTCTTC
CASSLRGGDSYNEQFF
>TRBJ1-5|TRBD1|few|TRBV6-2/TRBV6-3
TGTGCCAGCAGTTACAGTGGGGACAGCAGACTCTATCAGCCCCAGCATTTT
CASSYSGDSRLYQPQHF
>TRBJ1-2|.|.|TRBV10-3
TGTGCCACCGGAACTGCAGGGGACCTCGTCTATGGCTACACCTTC
CATGTAGDLVYGYTF
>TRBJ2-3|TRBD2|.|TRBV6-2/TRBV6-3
TGTGCCAGCAGTTACCAAGCGGGGGTCACAGATACGCAGTATTTT
CASSYQAGVTDTQYF
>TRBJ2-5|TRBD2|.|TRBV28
TGTGCCGGCAGTTCGGGACTAGGAGTTTTTGAGACCCAGTACTTC
CAGSSGLGVFETQYF
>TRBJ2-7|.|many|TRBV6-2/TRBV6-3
TGTGCCAGCGGGGGACTCTACGAGCAGTACTTC
CASGGLYEQYF
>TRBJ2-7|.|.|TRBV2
TGTGCCAGCGGCCCCGGCAGTTCCTACGAGCAGTACTTC
CASGPGSSYEQYF
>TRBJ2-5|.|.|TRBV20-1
TGCAGTGCTAGAGATCGAGGACGGTCCCGAGAGACCCAGTACTTC
CSARDRGRSRETQYF
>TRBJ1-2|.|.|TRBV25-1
TGTGCCAGCAAGGGGCAGCCGAACAGCTATGGCTACACCTTC
CASKGQPNSYGYTF
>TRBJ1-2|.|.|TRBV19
TGTGCCACCGCAACGGGCACACCGCAAAACTATGGCTACACCTTC
CATATGTPQNYGYTF
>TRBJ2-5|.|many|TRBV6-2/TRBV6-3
TGTGCCAGCAGTTGGACTCCCGGGGAGACCCAGTACTTC
CASSWTPGETQYF
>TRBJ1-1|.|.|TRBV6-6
TGTGCCAGCAGTTCAGACTCCTTCACGGCTTTCTTT
CASSSDSFTAFF
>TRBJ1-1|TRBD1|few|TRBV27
TGTGCCAGCAGTTTAGATCGGACAGGGACGAACACTGAAGCTTTCTTT
CASSLDRTGTNTEAFF
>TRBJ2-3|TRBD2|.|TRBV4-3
TGCGCCAGCAGCCAGCGGGGGGACGGAGCAGATACGCAGTATTTT
CASSQRGDGADTQYF
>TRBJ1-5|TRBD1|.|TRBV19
TGTGCCAGTAGTACGGACAGGGTCGGGAGCCAGCCCCAGCATTTT
CASSTDRVGSQPQHF